These 7 T cell receptor beta chains share one sample of origin, sequenced in a study of blood T cell repertoires in COVID-19. Data came from immunoSEQ multiplex PCR; TCRdb stores just in-frame clones and leaves some out. The sample records around 190,000 clones, around nine tenths being singletons. Material for sequencing was peripheral blood. These receptors were taken from a man between 45 and 60 years old with COVID-19, enrolled during active disease.

CDR3 in amino acids: CASSQGTYSYEQYF. CDR3 bases: TGTGCCAGCAGCCAAGGGACTTACTCCTACGAGCAGTACTTC. The V and J genes are TRBV3-1 (or the pseudogene TRBV3-2) and TRBJ2-7; possibly TRBD2 for D (5 bases). The CDR3 sequence is 14 residues long. CDR1 is LGHDT, CDR2 YNNKEL, per germline (reference sequence). The V end was cut by 1 base, the J end by 0 bases, with 7 bases between.

The rearrangement links TRBV6-5 to TRBJ1-2; a possible D gene is TRBD1 (5 bases). Germline V gene sequence: CDR1 MNHEY, CDR2 SVGAGI. Trimming shortened V by 10 bases and J by 8 bases, and 20 bases separated the two germline ends. The CDR3 sequence is 13 residues long. The CDR3: CATNPGGLVGYTF. The CDR3 bases are TGTGCCACCAATCCCGGGGGTCTCGTCGGCTACACCTTC.

The chain links TRBV19 to TRBJ2-2, with 11 bases that match TRBD2. The CDR3 is 15 residues long. Germline V gene data show CDR1 as LNHDA and CDR2 as SQIVND (reference sequence). V was pared by 5 bases and J by 7 bases, with 6 bases of the junction left unmatched. The CDR3 spells CASSRLAGGSGELFF. CDR3 coding DNA: TGTGCCAGTAGTCGTCTAGCGGGAGGAAGCGGGGAGCTGTTTTTT.

The J gene is TRBJ1-2, the V gene TRBV7-2; 7 bases match TRBD1. This CDR3 comprises 14 residues. The germline V gene has CDR1 SGHTA and CDR2 FQGNSA. V was pared by 1 base and J by 7 bases, with 6 bases of the junction left unmatched. The CDR3 nucleotides are TGTGCCAGCAGCTTAGAGGTCAGGGGGACTGGCTACACCTTC. Amino acid sequence: CASSLEVRGTGYTF.

The chain employs TRBV10-2 and TRBJ2-5; D not certain. The CDR3 consists of 10 residues. The germline CDR1 and CDR2 sequences are WSHSY and SAAADI. V was clipped by 9 bases and J by 4 bases, with 6 bases between them. The CDR3 region is CASNLETQYF. The CDR3 DNA reads as TGCGCCAGTAATCTAGAGACCCAGTACTTC.

Concerning this clone itself: Other nucleotide sequences in the sample specify the same CDR3. The chain employs TRBV19 and TRBJ1-5; D uncertain. The CDR3 has 13 amino acids. Germline CDR1 is LNHDA and CDR2 is SQIVND (reference sequence). V lost 5 bases and J 4 bases, leaving 9 bases between the germline ends. The CDR3: CASSGAGNQPQHF. In DNA form, the CDR3 reads TGTGCCAGTAGTGGAGCTGGGAATCAGCCCCAGCATTTT.

J is TRBJ2-7 and V is TRBV11-2, with TRBD1 as a possible D gene (5 bases). Germline loops: CDR1 SGHAT, CDR2 FQNNGV. This CDR3 has 12 amino acids. V lost 5 bases, J lost 4 bases, and 9 bases lay in between. The CDR3 is CASSHDRYEQYF. CDR3 nucleotide sequence: TGTGCCAGCAGCCACGACAGATACGAGCAGTACTTC. Supplemented by reference TRBV11-2 and TRBJ2-7, the full variable domain reads EAGVAQSPRYKIIEKRQSVAFWCNPISGHATLYWYQQILGQGPKLLIQFQNNGVVDDSQLPKDRFSAERLKGVDSTLKIQPAKLEDSAVYLCASSHDRYEQYFGPGTRLTVT.